These 31 T cell receptor beta chains were sequenced from one sample in a study of T cell responses to AZD1222 COVID-19 vaccine. Generated by immunoSEQ multiplex PCR, the TCRdb table keeps only in-frame clones and is missing some. The profile shows 140,000 to 150,000 clones, approximately 89% of them singletons. The source material was peripheral blood, sampled 28 days after the second AZD1222 dose. The receptors come from an adult who received the AZD1222 COVID-19 vaccine.

The genes are TRBV6-5 and TRBJ2-7; the D gene is possibly TRBD1 (6 bases). The V end lost 4 bases, the J end lost 9 bases, and 10 bases lay between the germline ends. Germline assignment: CDR1 MNHEY and CDR2 SVGAGI. CDR3 length: 11 amino acids. The CDR3 is CASSSGQGQYF. The CDR3 DNA reads as TGTGCCAGCAGTTCGGGACAAGGGCAGTACTTC.

The chain has TRBV6-5 and TRBJ2-1, with D maybe TRBD2 (6 bases). This CDR3 has 13 amino acids. Germline V gene lookup returns CDR1 MNHEY and CDR2 SVGAGI. Deletions cut 4 bases from V and 6 bases from J, with 10 bases between. DNA for the CDR3: TGTGCCAGCAGTTTAGGACTATTCAATGAGCAGTTCTTC. Translating it yields CASSLGLFNEQFF.

The chain has TRBV7-2 and TRBJ2-1, with D possibly being TRBD1 (6 bases). This CDR3 contains 15 residues. CDR1 and CDR2 (germline): SGHTA, FQGNSA. The germline V and J ends were trimmed by 1 base and 2 bases, with 9 bases remaining between them. The CDR3 DNA follows: TGTGCCAGCAGCTTAGATCAGGGGCCCTACAATGAGCAGTTCTTC. Amino acid sequence: CASSLDQGPYNEQFF.

This chain uses TRBV4-3 with TRBJ2-1, with 7 bases matching TRBD2. Trimming at V came to 0 bases and at J to 8 bases, leaving 10 bases not matched to a gene. Germline CDR1 reads LGHNA; CDR2 reads YSLEER. This CDR3 has 16 residues. The CDR3 here is CASSQDRASGYDEQFF. The CDR3 nucleotides are TGCGCCAGCAGCCAAGATCGGGCTAGCGGTTATGATGAGCAGTTCTTC.

The genes are TRBV15 and TRBJ2-7, with D possibly called TRBD1 or TRBD2 (5 bases each). The V gene's germline CDR1 is LNHNV and CDR2 YYDKDF (reference sequence). V was trimmed by 3 bases and J by 0 bases, leaving 15 bases between them. The CDR3 is 16 residues long. CDR3 DNA: TGTGCCACCAGCAGGACTACCGGGACCGGCTCCTACGAGCAGTACTTC. Translated: CATSRTTGTGSYEQYF.

The chain combines TRBV15 with TRBJ1-4, with 9 nucleotides matching TRBD1. The V gene end was trimmed by 0 bases and the J gene end by 8 bases; junction bases not matched to a gene: 4. The CDR3 consists of 15 residues. CDR1 and CDR2 from the germline V gene are LNHNV and YYDKDF (reference sequence). The CDR3 nucleotides are TGTGCCACCAGCAGAGAGGGGGACAGGGAGGAAAAACTGTTTTTT. Translated, it gives CATSREGDREEKLFF. The full variable domain, with the rest looked up from reference TRBV15 and TRBJ1-4, is DAMVIQNPRYQVTQFGKPVTLSCSQTLNHNVMYWYQQKSSQAPKLLFHYYDKDFNNEADTPDNFQSRRPNTSFCFLDIRSPGLGDTAMYLCATSREGDREEKLFFGSGTQLSVL.

This sequence joins TRBV10-1 and TRBJ1-2, with D uncertain. CDR3 size: 10 residues. V was trimmed by 8 bases and J by 8 bases, leaving 9 bases between them. Per germline, CDR1 WNHNN and CDR2 SYGVQD (reference sequence). The CDR3 DNA follows: TGCGCCAGCTGTGCTGGGGGCTACACCTTC. This gives the protein CASCAGGYTF.

This clone is a singleton in its sample. V gene TRBV19 combines with J gene TRBJ1-5; 10 nucleotides align to TRBD1. There are 15 residues in the CDR3. Germline loops: CDR1 LNHDA, CDR2 SQIVND (reference sequence). V shed 7 bases and J 7 bases; nucleotides not matched to a gene: 10. CDR3 DNA: TGTGCCAGTACCGAGACAGGGGGCCAGCGCCAGCCCCAGCATTTT. This translates into CASTETGGQRQPQHF.

As DNA, the CDR3 is TGTGCCAGCCTAACTGGTAGGGAGAGAGTTATGAATGGCTACACCTTC. It specifies CASLTGRERVMNGYTF. The chain employs TRBV10-3 and TRBJ1-2; D gene ambiguous. This CDR3 spans 16 amino acids. Per germline, CDR1 ENHRY and CDR2 SYGVKD. Trimming took off 10 bases at V and 6 bases at J, with 27 bases between the two ends.

V usage is TRBV2 and J usage is TRBJ1-6; D call uncertain. Looked up from germline, CDR1 is SNHLY and CDR2 is FYNNEI. The CDR3 spans 15 residues. V lost 1 base and J 10 bases, leaving 14 bases between the germline ends. The CDR3 sequence is CASSEGLPRQSPLHF. The DNA of the CDR3 is TGTGCCAGCAGTGAAGGTCTGCCACGGCAGTCACCCCTCCACTTT.

The chain couples TRBV10-3 to TRBJ2-7; D ambiguous. Trimming took off 0 bases at V and 6 bases at J, with 3 bases between the two ends. Germline V lookup: CDR1 ENHRY, CDR2 SYGVKD. The CDR3 has 11 residues. The CDR3 loop reads CAISESSEQYF. CDR3 sequence (DNA): TGTGCCATCAGTGAGTCGTCCGAGCAGTACTTC.

The chain is built from TRBV27 and TRBJ2-1; possibly TRBD2 for D (5 bases). Trimming cost V 4 bases and J 0 bases, with 13 bases left between them. CDR3 length: 16 amino acids. Per the germline V gene, CDR1 is MNHEY and CDR2 is SMNVEV (reference sequence). The CDR3 DNA follows: TGTGCCAGCAGTTCCCTTAGCGTCTACTCCTACAATGAGCAGTTCTTC. Translating gives CASSSLSVYSYNEQFF.

The J gene is TRBJ2-3, the V gene TRBV10-1; D gene uncertain. Looked up from germline, CDR1 is WNHNN and CDR2 is SYGVQD (reference sequence). The length of the CDR3 is 14 residues. V gave up 8 bases and J gave up 0 bases, with 12 bases separating them. The CDR3 DNA sequence: TGCGCCAGCGAGGCTCTGGGGAGCACAGATACGCAGTATTTT. Amino acid sequence: CASEALGSTDTQYF.

The chain combines TRBV7-2 with TRBJ1-2; TRBD1 agrees at 8 bases. Germline CDR1 and CDR2: SGHTA and FQGNSA. After removal of 3 bases from V and 7 bases from J, the junction contained 13 bases not matched to a gene. CDR3 length: 16 residues. The CDR3 DNA is TGTGCCAGCAGCTTTACCGGACAGGGAAACTTTCGTGGCTACACCTTC. Translating it yields CASSFTGQGNFRGYTF.

A single count supports this clone. The rearrangement links TRBV11-2 to TRBJ2-1; 8 positions match TRBD2. Trimming cost V 6 bases and J 6 bases; bases outside gene matches: 10. The CDR3 is 15 amino acids. Germline V CDR1 and CDR2: SGHAT, FQNNGV. CDR3 amino acids: CASRPAGGRSNEQFF. CDR3 in DNA: TGTGCCAGCAGACCCGCGGGCGGGAGGTCCAATGAGCAGTTCTTC.

The chain couples TRBV12-3 or TRBV12-4 to TRBJ2-1; D is unresolved. CDR3 size: 13 residues. Trimming took off 1 base at V and 8 bases at J, with 9 bases between the two ends. The CDR3 coding sequence is TGTGCCAGCAGTTTAGGTCAGTTGGATGAGCAGTTCTTC. Translating gives CASSLGQLDEQFF.

The CDR3 DNA reads as TGTGCCAGCAGTAGGCTAGCGGGGGGCGAGCAGTACTTC. Translating it yields CASSRLAGGEQYF. The chain uses TRBV27 and TRBJ2-7; 11 bases map to TRBD2. The V and J ends lost 5 bases and 6 bases, in that order; junction bases with no gene match: 3. Germline V gives CDR1 MNHEY, CDR2 SMNVEV (reference sequence). The CDR3 runs 13 residues.

The V call is TRBV7-2, the J call TRBJ2-7; 9 bases line up with TRBD2. The CDR3 consists of 16 residues. J was trimmed by 5 bases and V by 4 bases; bases with no gene match: 12. Germline CDR1 reads SGHTA; CDR2 reads FQGNSA. The CDR3 region has the DNA TGTGCCAGCAGCTCCATAGCCTCTAGCGGGACACACGAGCAGTACTTC. Encoded protein: CASSSIASSGTHEQYF.

The CDR3 DNA reads TGTGCCAGCAGCTCATCGGGACTAGCGGGTACCAATGAGCAGTTCTTC. It codes for CASSSSGLAGTNEQFF. This chain connects TRBV7-3 to TRBJ2-1, with 12 bases lining up with TRBD2. Trimming removed 4 bases from V and 6 bases from J; junction bases left unmatched: 7. The CDR3 length is 16 residues. CDR1 SGHTA and CDR2 FQGTGA come from the germline V gene. The full variable domain, rest sourced from reference TRBV7-3 and TRBJ2-1, is GAGVSQTPSNKVTEKGKYVELRCDPISGHTALYWYRQSLGQGPEFLIYFQGTGAADDSGLPNDRFFAVRPEGSVSTLKIQRTERGDSAVYLCASSSSGLAGTNEQFFGPGTRLTVL.

The J gene is TRBJ1-1, the V gene TRBV6-5, with 7 positions matching TRBD1. There are 13 residues in the CDR3. CDR1 MNHEY and CDR2 SVGAGI come from the germline V gene. The ends lost 5 bases at V and 13 bases at J; junction bases unmatched: 13. In nucleotides, the CDR3 is TGTGCCAGCAGTAGCAGGACAGGCACAATTGATTTCTTT. Protein sequence: CASSSRTGTIDFF.

This clone was seen once. V is TRBV2 and J is TRBJ2-1; 8 bases agree with TRBD2. The CDR3 is 14 residues long. Germline values: CDR1 SNHLY, CDR2 FYNNEI. With V trimmed by 6 bases and J by 4 bases, 5 bases remained unmatched. CDR3 amino acids: CASRGLAGYNEQFF. The CDR3 coding sequence is TGTGCCAGCAGGGGGTTAGCGGGGTACAATGAGCAGTTCTTC.

The chain joins TRBV4-1 to TRBJ1-3, with a weak D call TRBD1 (5 bases). This CDR3 is built from 15 residues. CDR1 MGHRA and CDR2 YSYEKL come from the germline V gene. With 4 bases removed from V and 9 bases from J, the gap between germline ends came to 19 bases. The CDR3 region has the DNA TGCGCCAGCAGCCCTAGGACCTGGGTCGGGGGCACCATATATTTT. Translating gives CASSPRTWVGGTIYF.

This clone was observed once. V is TRBV6-2 or TRBV6-3 and J is TRBJ2-3, with TRBD2 matching 9 bases. The CDR3 covers 16 residues. V lost 4 bases to trimming and J lost 4 bases; unmatched junction nucleotides: 9. Germline loops: CDR1 MNHEY, CDR2 SVGEGT. CDR3 nucleotide sequence: TGTGCCAGCAGTTTGGAAGGCGGGAGGGGGGCAGATACGCAGTATTTT. This translates into CASSLEGGRGADTQYF.

V gene TRBV3-1 (or the pseudogene TRBV3-2) combines with J gene TRBJ2-1; D is undetermined. CDR3 length: 12 amino acids. V was clipped by 1 base and J by 8 bases, with 6 bases between them. Germline assignment: CDR1 LGHDT and CDR2 YNNKEL (reference sequence). CDR3 in amino acids: CASSQASDEQFF. DNA of the CDR3: TGTGCCAGCAGCCAAGCTTCCGATGAGCAGTTCTTC.

This rearrangement joins TRBV9 to TRBJ1-1; 10 nucleotides match TRBD1. Germline V gene lookup returns CDR1 SGDLS and CDR2 YYNGEE. V trimming: 3 bases; J trimming: 6 bases; junction bases outside the gene matches: 8. CDR3 length: 15 residues. For the CDR3, the DNA is TGTGCCAGCAGCGCACCGGGACAGGGGTCTTCTGAAGCTTTCTTT. Its translation is CASSAPGQGSSEAFF.

Only one count was recorded for this clone. This chain joins TRBV29-1 and TRBJ1-2, with 10 positions matching TRBD1. The CDR3 sequence is 13 residues long. Trimming at V came to 5 bases and at J to 6 bases, leaving 6 bases not matched to a gene. The germline gives CDR1 SQVTM, CDR2 ANQGSEA. The CDR3 nucleotides read TGCAGCGTTTGGGACAGGGGTTCCGATGGCTACACCTTC. It translates to CSVWDRGSDGYTF.

This chain uses TRBV5-1 with TRBJ2-3; the D is unclear. The V end lost 4 bases, the J end lost 0 bases, and 15 bases lay between the germline ends. The CDR3 is made up of 16 amino acids. From germline, CDR1 is SGHRS and CDR2 YFSETQ. CDR3 in amino acids: CASSPGFSRSTDTQYF. The DNA of the CDR3 is TGCGCCAGCAGCCCTGGGTTTAGCAGGAGCACAGATACGCAGTATTTT.

V gene TRBV19 combines with J gene TRBJ2-7; D perhaps matches TRBD2 (6 bases). Trimming took off 3 bases at V and 4 bases at J, with 13 bases between the two ends. CDR1 is LNHDA, CDR2 SQIVND, per germline (reference sequence). The length of the CDR3 is 14 residues. DNA for the CDR3: TGTGCCAGTAGTATGCGGGCCGGGACTTACGAGCAGTACTTC. It yields the protein CASSMRAGTYEQYF.

The chain joins TRBV27 to TRBJ2-1; D ambiguous. Germline CDR1 is MNHEY and CDR2 is SMNVEV (reference sequence). V was trimmed by 5 bases and J by 7 bases, leaving 15 bases between them. The length of the CDR3 is 14 residues. The chain's CDR3 is CASSPAVPFNEQFF. Here the CDR3 DNA reads TGTGCCAGCAGTCCCGCGGTCCCTTTTAATGAGCAGTTCTTC.

This clone was seen just once. This chain connects TRBV15 to TRBJ2-5; 8 nucleotides agree with TRBD1. Germline CDR1 reads LNHNV; CDR2 reads YYDKDF (reference sequence). This CDR3 has 16 amino acids. Trimming cost V 3 bases and J 2 bases; bases outside gene matches: 8. The CDR3 sequence is CATSRRRGLRQETQYF. In DNA form, the CDR3 reads TGTGCCACCAGCAGGCGCAGGGGGCTGAGGCAAGAGACCCAGTACTTC.

This sequence joins TRBV19 and TRBJ1-1, with no clear D. This CDR3 has 14 amino acids. The V gene lost 3 bases and the J gene lost 5 bases, with 13 bases spanning the gap. Germline V gene sequence: CDR1 LNHDA, CDR2 SQIVND (reference sequence). This CDR3 reads CASSIRLRRTEAFF. CDR3 DNA sequence: TGTGCCAGTAGTATTCGACTGCGAAGGACTGAAGCTTTCTTT.